This T cell receptor (beta chain) was sequenced during a study of T cells expressing NK-cell markers (TCRdb year 2020). At the level of the whole study: Three sorted T-cell subsets (CD3+CD56+NKG2C+, CD3+CD56+NKG2C- and CD3+CD56-NKG2C+) from seven to nine donors had their TCR beta-chain repertoires profiled. Among the eight sequenced donors, seven were HCMV-seropositive and one was HCMV-seronegative. Sequencing of the libraries produced 2 x 150 bp reads on Illumina HiSeq 2000/2500, MiSeq or NextSeq. The study sequenced eight donors, all healthy volunteers chosen at random: three men and five women.

HCMV-specific IgG was detected in serum with a commercial ELISA kit to determine HCMV serostatus. Ficoll density gradient centrifugation was used to isolate peripheral blood mononuclear cells from blood. In regard to this clonotype: This clone's antigen is unknown.

Sequencing used an Illumina HiSeq 2000. TCR beta cDNA libraries were prepared using 5'RACE template switching, which introduced a universal primer site and unique molecular identifiers. Synthesis of cDNA was primed from the TCR beta constant segment and was followed by two consecutive PCR amplification steps. The authors processed their data as follows. Reads were demultiplexed and grouped by UMI with MIGEC, and clonotypes were assembled and quantified with MiTCR. To exclude erroneous sequences, any TCR cDNA sequence not supported by at least two reads was discarded. The tcR package was used for downstream repertoire analysis, and clonotypes were matched across fractions by CDR3 nucleotide sequence plus V segment. Antigen specificity was annotated against VDJdb with VDJmatch, allowing one amino acid substitution in CDR3. The reads went through TCRdb reprocessing, and each CDR3 protein sequence gets one entry with no DNA. It is TCRdb's table, rather than the study itself, that gives the V and J calls and clone size. The sample's own table lists 300,000 to 450,000 distinct CDR3 sequences. The top ten clonotypes cover around 5.2% of the sample.

The research as a whole found: Whether the expanded NKG2C-expressing T cell clones were specific for HCMV antigens was left unclear. For six donors, the dominant CD3+CD56+NKG2C+ clonotypes were among the top 10 CD8+ clonotypes and accounted for about 1.0-8% of CD8+ T cells. Those dominant clonotypes were again the most abundant among CD3+CD56-NKG2C+ cells in four donors, at about 25-60.1%.

Sequenced: blood T cells: a sorted CD56 or NKG2C T cell subset, CD4+ or CD8+ T cells, or bulk PBMC T cells (not recorded which). This receptor was obtained from a man aged 18-75 years in good health.

The CDR3 protein: CSARRPGISNTGELFF. Here the chain combines TRBV20-1 and TRBJ2-2; the TRBD2 assignment by TCRdb is unverifiable without DNA. The germline V gene encodes CDR1 DFQATT and CDR2 SNEGSKA (reference sequence). Including cysteine and phenylalanine, the CDR3 has 16 amino acids. No coding sequence is recorded.